A single sample is the source of the 3 T cell receptor beta chains below, sequenced in a study of shared clonotypes between healthy human individuals. TCRdb's table, derived via immunoSEQ multiplex PCR, lists solely in-frame clones and lacks some. This sample has about 2.3 million clones, with around 92% found just once. The sequenced sample consisted of naive CD4+ T cells from PBMCs. Subset given: CD45RA+ positively selected. These receptors were collected from a young man in good health. Some clones in this sample may be carry-over from other donors' samples.

This chain uses TRBV2 with TRBJ2-1; D perhaps matches TRBD1 (5 bases). CDR3 length: 12 residues. Germline V gene lookup returns CDR1 SNHLY and CDR2 FYNNEI. With 4 bases removed from V and 9 bases from J, the gap between germline ends came to 10 bases. CDR3 sequence: CASSADSGEQFF. The CDR3 DNA reads as TGTGCCAGCAGTGCCGACAGTGGTGAGCAGTTCTTC.

This CDR3 reads CASSTRQGGEKLFF. For the CDR3, the DNA is TGTGCCAGCAGCACTCGACAGGGGGGTGAAAAACTGTTTTTT. V and J are TRBV7-9 and TRBJ1-4, with 9 bases matching TRBD1. CDR3 length equals 14 residues. Germline V gene data show CDR1 as SEHNR and CDR2 as FQNEAQ (reference sequence). V was pared by 5 bases and J by 7 bases, with 5 bases of the junction left unmatched. Together with reference TRBV7-9 and TRBJ1-4, the CDR3 gives the full variable domain: DTGVSQNPRHKITKRGQNVTFRCDPISEHNRLYWYRQTLGQGPEFLTYFQNEAQLEKSRLLSDRFSAERPKGSFSTLEIQRTEQGDSAMYLCASSTRQGGEKLFFGSGTQLSVL.

The CDR3 nucleotides are TGTGCCAGCAGTGGGTCGGGACGCAGCTCCTACAATGAGCAGTTCTTC. Translation: CASSGSGRSSYNEQFF. The chain joins TRBV2 to TRBJ2-1; possibly TRBD1 or TRBD2 for D (5 bases each). V lost 4 bases to trimming and J lost 0 bases, with 13 bases between them. This CDR3 region has 16 residues. CDR1 and CDR2 from the germline V gene are SNHLY and FYNNEI.